This TCR beta chain was recorded in a study of T cell repertoires in cytomegalovirus infection. Study outcomes and limitations: Carriers of CMV plus the relevant HLA were identified by cumulative public TCR beta family frequency. HLA-C-restricted CMV clonotypes gave the most frequent clonotype in two of eight donors.

Details on this clonotype: Its antigen is not identified.

TCRdb re-derived calls from the reads in MiXCR, one entry per CDR3 protein. The table records more than 650,000 distinct CDR3 sequences, about 40% of them present only once. J lost 7 bases, V lost 2 bases, and 8 bases had no gene match. The CDR3 contains 16 residues. Germline V gene lookup returns CDR1 SGHDN and CDR2 FVKESK. Material: PBMCs. The chain employs TRBV14 and TRBJ1-6, with 7 bases aligning to TRBD1. This sequence was found in a human donor in good health (CMV status not recorded). Some clones in this sample may be carry-over from other donors' samples. The CDR3 loop is CASSQFRGRPNSPLHF. In DNA form, the CDR3 reads TGTGCCAGCAGCCAATTTAGGGGGCGTCCCAATTCACCCCTCCACTTT. Based on the CDR3 plus reference TRBV14 and TRBJ1-6, the full variable domain is EAGVTQFPSHSVIEKGQTVTLRCDPISGHDNLYWYRRVMGKEIKFLLHFVKESKQDESGMPNNRFLAERTGGTYSTLKVQPAELEDSGVYFCASSQFRGRPNSPLHFGNGTRLTVT.